This record looks at one T cell receptor (beta chain) sequence and its context. What it binds is not known. CDR1 and CDR2 (germline): SGHVS, FNYEAQ. This CDR3 has 15 amino acids. V lost 5 bases to trimming and J lost 7 bases, with 20 bases between them. The source of the sample is a study of shared clonotypes between healthy human individuals. Whole-study context: Per donor, CD8 memory used one plate, CD8 naive used two, CD4 memory used three and CD4 naive used three. Study outcomes and limitations: Naive subsets, compared against memory subsets, generally had larger estimated richness values.

The naive CD8 population came from CD45RO-negative cells selected for CCR7, without terminally differentiated effector memory CD45RA+ cells. Every contributor of samples was a Caucasian grown-up residing in Nashville, Tennessee. Template for every sorted-subset replicate PCR totaled roughly 200 ng DNA, approximately 30,000 T cell genomes. Using immunoSEQ multiplex PCR, the repertoire was profiled, and TCRdb retains in-frame clones only, with some absent. The sample carries 1.5 million to 2.5 million clones, about 94% recorded once. This chain uses TRBV7-6 with TRBJ1-1; no definite D call. Sequenced input: naive CD8+ T cells sorted from blood. The source of this sequence is a young man in good health. The CDR3: CASSQRDDGELEAFF. The DNA for the CDR3 is TGTGCCAGCAGCCAGCGGGATGATGGCGAACTTGAAGCTTTCTTT. Supplemented by reference TRBV7-6 and TRBJ1-1, the full variable domain reads GAGVSQSPRYKVTKRGQDVALRCDPISGHVSLYWYRQALGQGPEFLTYFNYEAQQDKSGLPNDRFSAERPEGSISTLTIQRTEQRDSAMYRCASSQRDDGELEAFFGQGTRLTVV.